One and the same sample provided the 5 T cell receptor beta chains below, sequenced in a study of T cells in Graves' hyperthyroidism and ophthalmopathy. What was amplified from RNA transcripts were TCR beta CDR3 regions. The HTBI primer set drove a first-round RT-PCR of the TCR CDR3. TCRdb re-analysed the multiplex PCR reads in MiXCR, keeping a single row per CDR3 protein. This sample has about 610,000 distinct CDR3 sequences; roughly 15% occur once, and the top ten carry approximately 4.3%. The sample comprised blood. These TCRs come from a middle-aged woman with Graves' ophthalmopathy.

This clonotype was counted at least ten times. This chain links TRBV20-1 with TRBJ1-1; TRBD1 is a possible D gene (5 bases). V was cut by 0 bases and J by 5 bases, with 19 bases left in between. The CDR3 runs 16 residues. Germline-derived CDR1 and CDR2 are DFQATT and SNEGSKA (reference sequence). CDR3 coding DNA: TGCAGTGCTAGAGACGGGCAGGGAGGGGTTTTAACTGAAGCTTTCTTT. Translating gives CSARDGQGGVLTEAFF.

In DNA form, the CDR3 reads TGCGCCAGCAGTGAGTCAGCCAGGGTTCCGTACGAGCAGTACTTC. Encoded protein: CASSESARVPYEQYF. V and J are TRBV10-1 and TRBJ2-7, with TRBD1 as a possible D gene (5 bases). This CDR3 contains 15 residues. Germline V gives CDR1 WNHNN, CDR2 SYGVQD (reference sequence). V lost 0 bases, J lost 4 bases, and 13 bases lay in between.

This clonotype was detected many times. The chain carries TRBV28 and TRBJ2-5, with 10 bases fitting TRBD2. The CDR3 covers 16 residues. Germline values: CDR1 MDHEN, CDR2 SYDVKM. With V trimmed by 3 bases and J by 3 bases, 7 bases remained unmatched. The CDR3 coding sequence is TGTGCCAGCAGTTTCGTGGGACTAGCGCGAGAAGAGACCCAGTACTTC. Its protein product is CASSFVGLAREETQYF.

There are many counts of this clonotype. The chain employs TRBV4-1 and TRBJ2-5, with D perhaps matching TRBD1 (5 bases). The V end was cut by 3 bases, the J end by 3 bases, with 20 bases between. This CDR3 is built from 17 residues. Germline V gene data show CDR1 as MGHRA and CDR2 as YSYEKL. The CDR3: CASSHLLRTLKEETQYF. CDR3 nucleotide sequence: TGCGCCAGCAGCCACTTATTAAGGACACTTAAGGAAGAGACCCAGTACTTC.

In its sample, this clonotype was seen many times. A much larger clone lies a single base off, so this may be a read error. The rearrangement joins TRBV20-1 to TRBJ2-5, with a possible D match to TRBD2 (5 bases). This CDR3 spans 12 amino acids. The germline V gene encodes CDR1 DFQATT and CDR2 SNEGSKA (reference sequence). CDR3 protein: CSALSRGETQCF. The CDR3 nucleotides read TGCAGTGCTCTTAGCCGGGGAGAGACCCAGTGCTTC.